A selection of T cell receptor beta chains follows, all from one sample in a study of identical twins. Each CDR3 protein gets one entry after TCRdb re-called the 5' RACE reads with MiXCR. Among 300,000 to 400,000 distinct CDR3 sequences listed, around 12% were seen once. The same specimen was also included in a second study, on yellow fever vaccine responses in identical twins.

Sequencing was carried out using CD8+ T cells sorted from blood. The receptors were gathered from a woman younger than 30 in good health. Each CDR3 is given with its conserved first and last residue.

length: 13; V: TRBV6-5; CDR3: CASSYTTNQPQHF
length: 12; V: TRBV6-1; CDR3: CASGGFYTEAFF
length: 11; V: TRBV12-3/TRBV12-4; CDR3: CASTLLYEQYF
length: 11; V: TRBV29-1; CDR3: CSVPQGYEQYF
length: 13; V: TRBV6-4; CDR3: CASSDSSEHEQFF
length: 15; V: TRBV7-9; CDR3: CASSGRQGDPDTQYF
length: 16; V: TRBV15; CDR3: CATSRGVRGTNNEQFF
length: 13; V: TRBV7-8; CDR3: CASSLAGAHEQYF
length: 16; V: TRBV20-1; CDR3: CSARGIGTGTYNEQFF
length: 13; V: TRBV5-1; CDR3: CASSLNGIYGYTF
length: 16; V: TRBV7-8; CDR3: CASSLRENANTGELFF
length: 17; V: TRBV4-1; CDR3: CASSQERRSSGYNEQFF
length: 9; V: TRBV20-1; CDR3: CTAGYGYTF
length: 17; V: TRBV11-2; CDR3: CASSLEASGVNTGELFF